A selection of T cell receptor beta chains follows, all from one sample in a study of T cell responses to AZD1222 COVID-19 vaccine. Clones were read by immunoSEQ multiplex PCR, and TCRdb kept only the in-frame ones, dropping some. Of approximately 150,000 clones in the sample, approximately 88% were seen once. This specimen was peripheral blood, taken on day 0 of MenACWY control vaccination. These receptors originate from an adult in good health. CDR3s include the opening cysteine and the closing phenylalanine or tryptophan. The order of the fields is D gene, clone size, J gene, V gene, CDR3 DNA, CDR3 protein. D genes are given only for firm matches. Not every row has a clone size; where given, it reads once, few, many or a size class.

>NA|NA|TRBJ1-1|TRBV12-3/TRBV12-4
TGTGCCAGCACCATGACGGGGACTGAAGCTTTCTTT
CASTMTGTEAFF
>NA|NA|TRBJ1-3|TRBV28
TGTGCCAGCAGTTACGGGACCTCCTCTGGAAACACCATATATTTT
CASSYGTSSGNTIYF
>NA|NA|TRBJ1-4|TRBV7-9
TGTGCCAGCAGCCCCGGGACCGCTGCAACTAATGAAAAACTGTTTTTT
CASSPGTAATNEKLFF
>NA|NA|TRBJ2-7|TRBV27
TGTGCCAGCAGTTTCTCGACTGGGCCCTACGAGCAGTACTTC
CASSFSTGPYEQYF
>NA|NA|TRBJ1-1|TRBV4-1
TGCGCCAGCAGCCATGGGGTTCTCCTCAATGCTGAAGCTTTCTTT
CASSHGVLLNAEAFF
>NA|few|TRBJ1-6|TRBV30
TGTGCCTGGAGTGCCGTCCCCCGTCCCCTCCACTTT
CAWSAVPRPLHF
>TRBD1|NA|TRBJ1-5|TRBV9
TGTGCCAGCAGCGTAGAGGGGGCCGGTCAGCCCCAGCATTTT
CASSVEGAGQPQHF
>NA|NA|TRBJ2-5|TRBV7-2
TGTGCCAGCAGCTTAAGGGGTTCGGAGACCCAGTACTTC
CASSLRGSETQYF
>NA|NA|TRBJ1-4|TRBV27
TGTGCCAGCAGCTCCTCAGCCGACTCCTATGAAAAACTGTTTTTT
CASSSSADSYEKLFF
>NA|NA|TRBJ2-7|TRBV28
TGTGCCAGCATCGGGACCAAGTACGAGCAGTACTTC
CASIGTKYEQYF
>TRBD2|NA|TRBJ2-2|TRBV7-9
TGTGCCAGCAGCCCCCGTATCGGGGGGTACACCGGGGAGCTGTTTTTT
CASSPRIGGYTGELFF
>NA|once|TRBJ2-2|TRBV4-1
TGCGCCAGCAGCCAAAACCCTAGCACGAACACCGGGGAGCTGTTTTTT
CASSQNPSTNTGELFF
>TRBD2|NA|TRBJ2-5|TRBV7-9
TGTGCCAGCAGCCGCCGAGCTAGCGGGACGGGGGAGACCCAGTACTTC
CASSRRASGTGETQYF
>TRBD1|NA|TRBJ1-2|TRBV30
TGTGCCTGTTTGGACAGGGGGAACTATGGCTACACCTTC
CACLDRGNYGYTF
>NA|NA|TRBJ2-5|TRBV5-1
TGCGCCAGCAGCCAACTAATTCAAGAGACCCAGTACTTC
CASSQLIQETQYF
>NA|once|TRBJ2-4|TRBV11-2
TGTGCCAGCAGCGGGACCGACGGGTCGGAAGCCCTAAACATTCAGTACTTC
CASSGTDGSEALNIQYF
>TRBD1|NA|TRBJ1-2|TRBV7-2
TGTGCCAGCAGCTTAGACGACAGGGGGCATGGCTACACCTTC
CASSLDDRGHGYTF
>TRBD2|NA|TRBJ2-1|TRBV14
TGTGCCAGCAGTGCTAGCGGGAGTATGTACAATGAGCAGTTCTTC
CASSASGSMYNEQFF
>NA|once|TRBJ1-1|TRBV6-6
TGTGCCAGCAGTTACTCGAGCACTGAAGCTTTCTTT
CASSYSSTEAFF
>NA|few|TRBJ2-7|TRBV3-1/TRBV3-2
TGTGCCAGCAGTCCTCTAGGGTCCGAGCAGTACTTC
CASSPLGSEQYF
>TRBD1|NA|TRBJ1-3|TRBV4-1
TGCGCCAGCAGCCTCCACAGGGGTAGTGGAAACACCATATATTTT
CASSLHRGSGNTIYF
>NA|NA|TRBJ2-1|TRBV29-1
TGCAGCGTTGCGCTAGCTGGCAATGAGCAGTTCTTC
CSVALAGNEQFF
>TRBD1|NA|TRBJ1-2|TRBV28
TGTGCCAGCAGTCTCCAAGGGACAGGGAAGACTAACTATGGCTACACCTTC
CASSLQGTGKTNYGYTF
>TRBD1|NA|TRBJ1-4|TRBV6-5
TGTGCCAGCGGGGACAGGGTAGGGGAAAAACTGTTTTTT
CASGDRVGEKLFF
>TRBD1|NA|TRBJ2-7|TRBV5-5
TGTGCCAGCAGCTGGCCGGGACAGGGCCTCGAGCAGTACTTC
CASSWPGQGLEQYF
>TRBD1|NA|TRBJ1-1|TRBV5-1
TGCGCCAGCAGGTTAGGTCCTCTGGACAGGGGGATATTAAGGAACACTGAAGCTTTCTTT
CASRLGPLDRGILRNTEAFF
>NA|NA|TRBJ1-2|TRBV6-5
TGTGCCAGCAGAGGGGGACCGGAGGCGGGCTACACCTTC
CASRGGPEAGYTF
>TRBD2|NA|TRBJ2-1|TRBV18
TGTGCCAGCTCACCAGGAGCGGGACTAGCCGTCTTGAATGAGCAGTTCTTC
CASSPGAGLAVLNEQFF
>TRBD1|NA|TRBJ2-5|TRBV6-6
TGTGCCAGCAGTCACAGGGGGCAGCAAGAGACCCAGTACTTC
CASSHRGQQETQYF
>NA|NA|TRBJ2-2|TRBV12-5
TGTGCTAGTGGTTGGGGGACATCGAACACCGGGGAGCTGTTTTTT
CASGWGTSNTGELFF
>TRBD2|NA|TRBJ2-5|TRBV3-1/TRBV3-2
TGTGCCAGCAGCAGATCCTTAGCGGGGGGGACCCGGAAGGTGACCCAGTACTTC
CASSRSLAGGTRKVTQYF
>NA|NA|TRBJ2-5|TRBV12-2
TGTGCAAGTCGCCACCCCACATCCGGGACAATGGAGACCCAGTACTTC
CASRHPTSGTMETQYF
>NA|NA|TRBJ1-6|TRBV6-6
TGTGCCAGCAGTCCCGTCGGAGAGACACCCCTCCACTTT
CASSPVGETPLHF
>TRBD2|NA|TRBJ2-7|TRBV9
TGTGCCAGCAGCGTAGCGGCTAGCGGGGGCTTCTACGAGCAGTACTTC
CASSVAASGGFYEQYF
>NA|once|TRBJ1-6|TRBV6-5
TGTGCCAGCAGTTACGGGGCAGGGGAGGGTTCACCCCTCCACTTT
CASSYGAGEGSPLHF
>TRBD1|NA|TRBJ2-7|TRBV7-9
TGTGCCAGCAGCCGTGGACAGGACCTCTACGAGCAGTACTTC
CASSRGQDLYEQYF
>NA|NA|TRBJ1-5|TRBV10-1
TGCGCCAGCCCAAATCAGCCCCAGCATTTT
CASPNQPQHF
>TRBD1|few|TRBJ1-1|TRBV5-1
TGCGCCAGCAGCTTGGGGACAGGGATGGGTGAGACTGAAGCTTTCTTT
CASSLGTGMGETEAFF
>NA|once|TRBJ2-1|TRBV21-1
TGTGCCAGCAGTTCCCGGACTAGCGGAAAAACGAATGAGCAGTTCTTC
CASSSRTSGKTNEQFF
>TRBD2|once|TRBJ2-2|TRBV7-8
TGTGCCAGCAGCACTGGGACTAGCGGGGTCGCCGGGGAGCTGTTTTTT
CASSTGTSGVAGELFF
>NA|NA|TRBJ1-3|TRBV5-1
TGCGCCAGCAGCTTGTTAGGGATCAGAAACACCATATATTTT
CASSLLGIRNTIYF
>TRBD1|few|TRBJ1-2|TRBV28
TGTGCCAGCACTACTACCTCGGGACAGACCTATGGCTACACCTTC
CASTTTSGQTYGYTF
>NA|NA|TRBJ1-6|TRBV9
TGTGCCAGCAGCGTAGCGGACAGCCAGTTCGCTTATAATTCACCCCTCCACTTT
CASSVADSQFAYNSPLHF
>NA|once|TRBJ2-7|TRBV7-3
TGTGCCAGCAGCTACACAGGTTCCGAGCAGTACTTC
CASSYTGSEQYF
>NA|NA|TRBJ1-5|TRBV20-1
TGCAGTGCTAGTATATTCAGGGGCAATCAGCCCCAGCATTTT
CSASIFRGNQPQHF
>TRBD2|NA|TRBJ2-1|TRBV7-9
TGTGCCAGCAGTTTAGCGGGAGGGCGTCATGAGCAGTTCTTC
CASSLAGGRHEQFF
>TRBD2|NA|TRBJ2-3|TRBV2
TGTGCCAGCAGCCAACAGGGACTAGCGGGAGAAGGTACGCAGTATTTT
CASSQQGLAGEGTQYF
>NA|once|TRBJ2-1|TRBV14
TGTGCCAGCAGCCAAGAGGGGGGAGGGACATACAATGAGCAGTTCTTC
CASSQEGGGTYNEQFF
>NA|NA|TRBJ1-6|TRBV10-2
TGCGCCAGCCAGTCGGGGGCGCGGTCACCCCTCCACTTT
CASQSGARSPLHF
>NA|NA|TRBJ1-1|TRBV6-5
TGTGCCAGCGGGATGGGAGACAGGAACACTGAAGCTTTCTTT
CASGMGDRNTEAFF